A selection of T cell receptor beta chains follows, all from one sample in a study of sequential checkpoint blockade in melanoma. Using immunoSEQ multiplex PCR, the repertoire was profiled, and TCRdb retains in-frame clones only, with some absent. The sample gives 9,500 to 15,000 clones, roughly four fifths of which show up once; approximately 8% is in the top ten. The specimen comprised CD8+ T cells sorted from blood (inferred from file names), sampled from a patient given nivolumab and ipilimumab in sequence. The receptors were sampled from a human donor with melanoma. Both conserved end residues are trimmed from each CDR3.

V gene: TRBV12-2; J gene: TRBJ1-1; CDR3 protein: ASRFTANTEAF
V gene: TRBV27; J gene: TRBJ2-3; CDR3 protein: ASSTRGEGTDTQY
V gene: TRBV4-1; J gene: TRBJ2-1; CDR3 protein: ASSQSIAGVGEQF
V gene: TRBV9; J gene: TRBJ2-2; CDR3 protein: ASSVGEFFSGELF
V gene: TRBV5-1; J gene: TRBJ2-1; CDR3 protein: ASSSYADSNEQF
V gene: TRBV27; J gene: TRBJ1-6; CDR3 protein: ASSPIGTGLSPLH
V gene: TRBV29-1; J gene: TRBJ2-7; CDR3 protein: SVEGAAAYEQY
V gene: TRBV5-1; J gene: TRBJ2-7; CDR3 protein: ASSSGQGYSDYEQY
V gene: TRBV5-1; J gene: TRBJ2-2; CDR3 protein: ASSLDGPGLNTGELF
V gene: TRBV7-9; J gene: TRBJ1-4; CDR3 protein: ASSSLQGADYEKLF
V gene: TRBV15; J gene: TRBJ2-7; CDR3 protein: ATSGSLAVSSYEQY
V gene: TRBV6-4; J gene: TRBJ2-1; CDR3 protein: ASSDGSQGSEQF
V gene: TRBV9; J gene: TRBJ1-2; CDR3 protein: ASSVGTGYGYT
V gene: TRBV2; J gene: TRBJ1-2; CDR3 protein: ASMRTGDLYGYT
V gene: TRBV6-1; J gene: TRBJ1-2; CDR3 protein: ASSEAFLDYGYT
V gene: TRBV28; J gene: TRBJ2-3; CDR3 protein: ASSQTGASTDTQY
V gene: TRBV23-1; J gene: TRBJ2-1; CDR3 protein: ASSQSRESRRNEQF
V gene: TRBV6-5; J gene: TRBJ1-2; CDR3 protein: ASILTGSYGYT
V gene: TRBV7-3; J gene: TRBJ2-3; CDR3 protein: ASSLSDSYTDTQY
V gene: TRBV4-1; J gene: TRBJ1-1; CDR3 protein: ASSQGGSLLTEAF
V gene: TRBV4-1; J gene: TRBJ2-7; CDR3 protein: ASSQEGTGGEQY
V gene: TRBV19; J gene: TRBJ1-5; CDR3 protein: ASSMYRASNQPQH
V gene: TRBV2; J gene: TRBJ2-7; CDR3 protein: ASRDPGHSYEQY
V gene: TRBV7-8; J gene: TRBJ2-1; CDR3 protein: ASSGHGDRRYNEQF
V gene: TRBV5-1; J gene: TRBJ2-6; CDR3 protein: ASGSIGQTIVVSSGANVLT
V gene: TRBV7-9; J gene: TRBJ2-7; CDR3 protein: ASSSASGGVPLKQY
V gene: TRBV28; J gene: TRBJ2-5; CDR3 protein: ASSGKGREGETQY
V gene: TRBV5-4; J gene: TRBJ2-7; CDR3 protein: ASSVGLAGSSSYEQY
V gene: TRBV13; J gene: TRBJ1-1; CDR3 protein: ASSLFRGTEAF
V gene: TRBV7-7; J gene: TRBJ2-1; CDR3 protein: ASSPGLAGYNEQF
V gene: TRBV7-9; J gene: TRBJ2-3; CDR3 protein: ASTGGWGRGLPDTQY